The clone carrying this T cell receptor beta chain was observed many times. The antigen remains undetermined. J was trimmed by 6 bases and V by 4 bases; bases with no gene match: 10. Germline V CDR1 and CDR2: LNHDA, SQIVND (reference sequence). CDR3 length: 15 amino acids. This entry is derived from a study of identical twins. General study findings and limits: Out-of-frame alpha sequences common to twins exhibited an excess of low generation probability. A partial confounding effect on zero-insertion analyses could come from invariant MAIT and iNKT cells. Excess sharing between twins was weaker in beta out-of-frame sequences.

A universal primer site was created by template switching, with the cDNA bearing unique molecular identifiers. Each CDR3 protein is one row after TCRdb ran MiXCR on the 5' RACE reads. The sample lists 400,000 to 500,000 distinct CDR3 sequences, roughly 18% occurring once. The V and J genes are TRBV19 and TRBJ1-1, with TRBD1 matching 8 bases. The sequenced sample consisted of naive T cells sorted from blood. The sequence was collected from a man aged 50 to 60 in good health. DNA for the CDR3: TGTGCCAGTAGTACGGACAGGGTTGGGAGCCCTGAAGCTTTCTTT. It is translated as CASSTDRVGSPEAFF.